This entry concerns a single TCR beta chain. The antigen is undetermined. The source of the sample is a study of T cell responses to AZD1222 COVID-19 vaccine. About the research overall: The analysis combined second doses at about 4 or about 12 weeks.

Profiled with immunoSEQ multiplex PCR; TCRdb holds only in-frame clones, not every one. The sample holds about 130,000 clones; around 90% are singletons and the top ten take 6.3%. Whole-study results and caveats: At baseline, seropositivity was found in only a handful of AZD1222 recipients.

Germline V gene lookup returns CDR1 KGHSH and CDR2 LQKENI. V lost 4 bases to trimming and J lost 5 bases, with 9 bases between them. This CDR3 is 13 amino acids long. The origin of this receptor is an adult in good health. The sequencing here drew on peripheral blood, taken on day 0 of AZD1222 vaccination. The gene calls are TRBV18 and TRBJ1-5; a weak D match, TRBD1 (5 bases). The CDR3 region is CASSLTGDQPQHF. The CDR3 DNA follows: TGTGCCAGCTCACTTACAGGAGATCAGCCCCAGCATTTT.